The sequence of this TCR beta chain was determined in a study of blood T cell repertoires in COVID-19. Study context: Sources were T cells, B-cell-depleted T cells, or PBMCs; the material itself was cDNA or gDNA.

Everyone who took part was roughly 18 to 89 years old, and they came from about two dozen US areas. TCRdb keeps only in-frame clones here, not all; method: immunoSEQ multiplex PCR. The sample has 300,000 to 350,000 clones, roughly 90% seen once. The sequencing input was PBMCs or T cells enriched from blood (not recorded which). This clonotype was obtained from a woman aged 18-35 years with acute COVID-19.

CDR3 coding DNA: TGTGCCAGCAGTTTACGGGGGAACACTGAAGCTTTCTTT. This gives the protein CASSLRGNTEAFF. The chain carries TRBV12-3 or TRBV12-4 and TRBJ1-1; no clear D. Trimming cost V 2 bases and J 1 base, with 5 bases left between them. This CDR3 has 13 amino acids.